These T cell receptor beta chains were read from a single sample in a study of shared clonotypes between healthy human individuals. Using immunoSEQ multiplex PCR, the repertoire was profiled, and TCRdb retains in-frame clones only, with some absent. The profile shows 550,000 to 850,000 clones, roughly 72% of them singletons. The sequencing input was memory CD4+ T cells sorted from blood. Receptors originate from a woman aged 25 to 39 in good health. The CDR3 runs from the conserved cysteine through the conserved F or W. A D gene is named only where the DNA matches it firmly. Size values are once, few and many counts, or a class for expanded clones, and some rows have none.

>NA|TRBJ2-1|NA|TRBV5-1
CASTLHNEQFF
TGCGCCAGCACCCTCCACAATGAGCAGTTCTTC
>NA|TRBJ1-2|TRBD1|TRBV29-1
CSVWDRFYGYTF
TGCAGCGTTTGGGACAGGTTCTATGGCTACACCTTC
>NA|TRBJ1-2|NA|TRBV28
CASAPPPGGYTF
TGTGCCAGCGCACCCCCGCCAGGGGGCTACACCTTC
>NA|TRBJ2-2|NA|TRBV6-5
CASSSGTTGELFF
TGTGCCAGCAGTTCAGGGACCACCGGGGAGCTGTTTTTT
>few|TRBJ2-7|NA|TRBV28
CASSRYSGTSYEQYF
TGTGCCAGCAGTAGGTACTCCGGGACCTCCTACGAGCAGTACTTC
>once|TRBJ2-7|NA|TRBV30
CAWSQGDEQYF
TGTGCCTGGAGCCAGGGTGACGAGCAGTACTTC
>NA|TRBJ2-7|NA|TRBV10-2
CASAPGQSYEQYF
TGCGCCAGTGCCCCGGGACAAAGTTACGAGCAGTACTTC
>NA|TRBJ1-2|NA|TRBV9
CASSVAVGGSYGYTF
TGTGCCAGCAGCGTAGCTGTTGGGGGCTCCTATGGCTACACCTTC
>NA|TRBJ1-4|NA|TRBV10-3
CAISVGGSEKLFF
TGTGCCATCAGTGTGGGGGGGAGTGAAAAACTGTTTTTT
>NA|TRBJ2-2|NA|TRBV5-4
CASSVPGLPRTGELFF
TGTGCCAGCAGCGTCCCGGGACTCCCTAGGACCGGGGAGCTGTTTTTT
>many|TRBJ2-2|TRBD1|TRBV15
CATSRVGQGIGELFF
TGTGCCACCAGCAGAGTGGGACAGGGGATCGGGGAGCTGTTTTTT
>once|TRBJ1-6|NA|TRBV11-2
CASSFQSGDSPLHF
TGTGCCAGCAGCTTTCAATCGGGCGATTCACCCCTCCACTTT
>NA|TRBJ2-7|NA|TRBV18
CASSVQGRGYEQYF
TGTGCCAGCTCAGTACAGGGTAGGGGGTACGAGCAGTACTTC
>NA|TRBJ2-3|TRBD1|TRBV4-1
CASSQFTLPGQGSGDTQYF
TGCGCCAGCAGCCAATTTACTTTGCCGGGACAGGGGAGCGGAGATACGCAGTATTTT
>NA|TRBJ2-7|NA|TRBV4-1
CASSQPTPGEQYF
TGCGCCAGCAGCCAACCTACCCCCGGCGAGCAGTACTTC
>NA|TRBJ2-4|NA|TRBV5-8
CASSSMGVDIQYF
TGTGCCAGCAGCTCGATGGGAGTCGACATTCAGTACTTC
>many|TRBJ1-1|NA|TRBV11-3
CATPRAGPRGITEAFF
TGTGCCACCCCACGCGCGGGCCCCAGGGGTATCACTGAAGCTTTCTTT
>many|TRBJ1-2|NA|TRBV7-9
CASSLEGGGSYGYTF
TGTGCCAGCAGCTTAGAAGGAGGGGGTTCCTATGGCTACACCTTC
>few|TRBJ1-1|NA|TRBV15
CATSRTRMNTEAFF
TGTGCCACCAGCAGAACACGTATGAACACTGAAGCTTTCTTT
>NA|TRBJ2-5|TRBD2|TRBV15
CATSGYRGGAGGGDRETQYF
TGTGCCACCAGCGGGTACCGCGGTGGAGCGGGAGGAGGGGACCGGGAGACCCAGTACTTC
>NA|TRBJ2-3|TRBD2|TRBV19
CASSPLAGDTDTQYF
TGTGCCAGTAGCCCCTTAGCGGGAGACACAGATACGCAGTATTTT
>NA|TRBJ2-7|NA|TRBV2
CASSEPRDLWSSYEQYF
TGTGCCAGCAGTGAACCGCGGGACTTGTGGAGCTCCTACGAGCAGTACTTC
>NA|TRBJ2-7|NA|TRBV28
CASSLWEGTYEQYF
TGTGCCAGCAGTTTATGGGAGGGGACCTACGAGCAGTACTTC
>NA|TRBJ1-2|NA|TRBV27
CASSLQENYGYTF
TGTGCCAGCAGTTTACAGGAAAACTATGGCTACACCTTC
>few|TRBJ2-5|NA|TRBV14
CASSQAASSGQETQYF
TGTGCCAGCAGCCAAGCCGCATCTTCAGGGCAAGAGACCCAGTACTTC
>NA|TRBJ1-5|TRBD1|TRBV4-1
CASSQAGTGGWDNQPQHF
TGCGCCAGCAGCCAAGCCGGGACAGGGGGATGGGACAATCAGCCCCAGCATTTT
>few|TRBJ1-4|NA|TRBV27
CASSSNSAKLFF
TGTGCCAGCAGTTCGAACTCCGCAAAACTGTTTTTT
>NA|TRBJ1-4|TRBD1|TRBV2
CASSVGQGDEKLFF
TGTGCCAGCAGTGTTGGGCAGGGGGATGAAAAACTGTTTTTT
>NA|TRBJ2-1|NA|TRBV19
CASNPRDVDNEQFF
TGTGCCAGTAACCCAAGGGACGTCGATAATGAGCAGTTCTTC
>NA|TRBJ2-2|NA|TRBV7-6
CASSLGLGKNTGELFF
TGTGCCAGCAGCTTAGGTCTGGGGAAGAACACCGGGGAGCTGTTTTTT
>NA|TRBJ1-1|NA|TRBV7-9
CASSSTAPNTEAFF
TGTGCCAGCAGTTCGACCGCGCCGAACACTGAAGCTTTCTTT
>NA|TRBJ1-2|TRBD1|TRBV6-4
CASSLDRGLYGYTF
TGTGCCAGCAGTCTGGACAGGGGGCTCTATGGCTACACCTTC
>NA|TRBJ2-5|NA|TRBV29-1
CSVERNQETQYF
TGCAGCGTTGAACGGAACCAAGAGACCCAGTACTTC
>NA|TRBJ1-5|NA|TRBV27
CASSNGGGFQPQHF
TGTGCCAGCAGTAACGGGGGGGGCTTTCAGCCCCAGCATTTT
>NA|TRBJ2-3|TRBD2|TRBV7-9
CASSYSGRTDTQYF
TGTGCCAGCAGCTATAGCGGGAGGACAGATACGCAGTATTTT
>few|TRBJ2-7|TRBD2|TRBV10-3
CAISGSGGQVYEQYF
TGTGCCATCAGTGGGTCGGGAGGGCAAGTCTACGAGCAGTACTTC
>once|TRBJ2-3|TRBD2|TRBV7-9
CASSLSSGRLTDTQYF
TGTGCCAGCAGCTTAAGTAGCGGGAGGTTAACAGATACGCAGTATTTT
>NA|TRBJ2-3|NA|TRBV19
CATLATGTQYF
TGTGCCACCCTGGCTACCGGTACGCAGTATTTT
>once|TRBJ1-6|TRBD1|TRBV28
CASSRFPGQGSPLHF
TGTGCCAGCAGTAGATTTCCGGGACAGGGTTCACCCCTCCACTTT
>NA|TRBJ1-2|NA|TRBV19
CASAGGVIYGYTF
TGTGCCAGCGCGGGGGGCGTCATCTATGGCTACACCTTC
>once|TRBJ2-2|NA|TRBV5-1
CASSFWREGTGELFF
TGCGCCAGCAGCTTTTGGCGAGAGGGAACCGGGGAGCTGTTTTTT
>NA|TRBJ1-6|TRBD1|TRBV27
CASSSRDSGNSPLHF
TGTGCCAGCAGTTCCCGGGACAGCGGTAATTCACCCCTCCACTTT
>NA|TRBJ2-7|TRBD2|TRBV18
CASGLMASGYYEQYF
TGTGCCAGCGGCCTGATGGCTAGCGGGTACTACGAGCAGTACTTC
>NA|TRBJ2-2|NA|TRBV25-1
CASTGTGGTGELFF
TGTGCCAGCACCGGGACTGGCGGCACCGGGGAGCTGTTTTTT
>NA|TRBJ2-7|NA|TRBV6-6
CASSYSSSSYEQYF
TGTGCCAGCAGTTACTCCAGTAGCTCCTACGAGCAGTACTTC
>many|TRBJ1-4|NA|TRBV2
CASSAGNEKLFF
TGTGCCAGCAGTGCAGGGAATGAAAAACTGTTTTTT
>NA|TRBJ2-7|TRBD1|TRBV6-6
CASSPQGAEEQYF
TGTGCCAGCAGCCCTCAGGGGGCGGAAGAGCAGTACTTC
>NA|TRBJ1-1|TRBD1|TRBV27
CASSFSIGQGFAFF
TGTGCCAGCAGTTTCTCGATTGGACAGGGGTTCGCTTTCTTT
>many|TRBJ2-1|TRBD2|TRBV5-4
CASSSGTRKQFF
TGTGCCAGCAGCTCCGGGACTAGAAAGCAGTTCTTC
>many|TRBJ2-7|NA|TRBV2
CASSEAGGQYEQYF
TGTGCCAGCAGTGAAGCGGGCGGACAATACGAGCAGTACTTC
>few|TRBJ1-2|TRBD1|TRBV7-9
CASSLYRGQGYTF
TGTGCCAGCAGCCTATACAGGGGGCAAGGCTACACCTTC
>NA|TRBJ2-7|NA|TRBV6-1
CASRGVWYEQYF
TGTGCCAGCAGGGGTGTGTGGTACGAGCAGTACTTC
>NA|TRBJ1-2|NA|TRBV19
CASSLWPSYGYTF
TGTGCCAGTAGTTTGTGGCCCTCCTATGGCTACACCTTC
>NA|TRBJ2-7|NA|TRBV11-1
CASSVVRGALYEQYF
TGTGCCAGCAGCGTCGTACGGGGGGCGCTCTACGAGCAGTACTTC
>NA|TRBJ2-3|TRBD2|TRBV2
CASSALAGPDTQYF
TGTGCCAGCAGTGCACTAGCGGGACCAGATACGCAGTATTTT
>NA|TRBJ2-2|TRBD2|TRBV27
CASSFSITSGRANTGELFF
TGTGCCAGCAGTTTCTCTATCACTAGCGGGAGGGCGAACACCGGGGAGCTGTTTTTT
>NA|TRBJ1-1|NA|TRBV30
CAWAGLVNTEAFF
TGTGCCTGGGCTGGATTGGTGAACACTGAAGCTTTCTTT
>NA|TRBJ2-7|NA|TRBV18
CASSPGNGGSYEQYF
TGTGCCAGCTCACCAGGGAATGGGGGCAGCTACGAGCAGTACTTC
>NA|TRBJ1-5|NA|TRBV19
CASNSQGSGNQPQHF
TGTGCCAGCAACTCCCAGGGTTCAGGCAATCAGCCCCAGCATTTT